Below are 2 T cell receptor beta chains sequenced from a single sample in a study of blood T cells in healthy people across ages (dated by TCRdb to about 2015). Receptors were amplified or captured by 5' RACE. TCRdb lists the instrument as Illumina HiSeq 2500. The second PCR ran for roughly 7 to 12 cycles and used a J-beta primer mix along with a sample-barcoded 5' primer. TCRdb passed the public sequencing reads through fastp at Q25 and MiXCR, retaining productive beta sequences. Each entry merges the rows of one CDR3 protein and shows their most common DNA and genes. This sample holds more than 1,000,000 distinct CDR3 sequences; roughly a quarter were observed only once. Around 0.7% of the sample is held by the ten biggest clonotypes. These data are also associated with another study on T cells of mothers and their children.

The source material was blood. These receptor sequences come from a girl aged 2-10 years in good health.

This clonotype has only a few counts. The chain links TRBV7-3 to TRBJ2-3; D possibly corresponds to TRBD1 (6 bases). V dropped 2 bases and J dropped 3 bases, with 15 bases sitting between them. Germline CDR1 is SGHTA and CDR2 is FQGTGA. The CDR3 spans 16 residues. The CDR3 loop is CASSLFGSTGTDTQYF. As DNA, the CDR3 is TGTGCCAGCAGCTTATTTGGGTCAACAGGGACAGATACGCAGTATTTT.

This clonotype has more than one count but fewer than ten. The V and J genes are TRBV9 and TRBJ2-1, with 13 bases aligning to TRBD2. The CDR3 has 16 amino acids. Germline V gene lookup returns CDR1 SGDLS and CDR2 YYNGEE. Trimming took 4 bases from V and 7 from J; bases not matched to a gene: 8. Here the CDR3 reads CASSPGLAGVINEQFF. Here the CDR3 DNA reads TGTGCCAGCAGCCCCGGACTAGCGGGAGTTATTAATGAGCAGTTCTTC.